This is a list of T cell receptor beta chains from one sample in a study of cytomegalovirus exposure and HLA in healthy donors. TCRdb keeps only in-frame clones here, not all; method: immunoSEQ multiplex PCR. The sample contains 95,000 to 100,000 clones, approximately 72% of which appear only once. The sequencing sample was made of PBMCs. These receptors were taken from a woman in her thirties or forties in good health and CMV-seronegative. Each CDR3 is given with its conserved first and last residue. D genes are given only for firm matches. Clone size is shown for a subset of rows, as once, few, many or a class of expanded clone.

V gene	clone size	D gene	J gene	CDR3 DNA	CDR3 protein
TRBV6-1	few	.	TRBJ2-7	TGTGCCAGCAGTTGGGTCAGGGGTGACTACGAGCAGTACTTC	CASSWVRGDYEQYF
TRBV6-1	.	TRBD1	TRBJ1-6	TGTGCCAGCACCAGGGACAGGGAAATTTCACCCCTCCACTTT	CASTRDREISPLHF
TRBV10-2	.	.	TRBJ2-1	TGCGCCACCTCCAGGGGGGACTTATTTTTAGATGAGCAGTTCTTC	CATSRGDLFLDEQFF
TRBV2	.	TRBD1	TRBJ2-7	TGTGCCAGTACCGGGACAGGGTCCTACGAGCAGTACTTC	CASTGTGSYEQYF
TRBV7-9	few	TRBD1	TRBJ2-2	TGTTCCAGCAGCTTAGGGGGCACCCCGAACACCGGGGAGCTGTTTTTT	CSSSLGGTPNTGELFF
TRBV6-6	.	TRBD1	TRBJ2-2	TGTGCCAGCAGTTACGGACAGGGGGCCGGGGAGCTGTTTTTT	CASSYGQGAGELFF
TRBV9	.	TRBD1	TRBJ1-6	TGTGCCAGCAGCGGTGGGACAGGGAGCTCCTATAATTCACCCCTCCACTTT	CASSGGTGSSYNSPLHF
TRBV15	.	TRBD1	TRBJ1-1	TGTGCCACCAGCAGCGGGACAGGGGGGCAGGCTTTCTTT	CATSSGTGGQAFF
TRBV7-9	.	TRBD2	TRBJ2-5	TGTTCCAGCAGCGATCGTGCCTTAGCGGGCCAAGAGACCCAGTACTTC	CSSSDRALAGQETQYF
TRBV6-1	.	.	TRBJ1-5	TGTGCCAGCAGTGGAGGGAGATCGGGCAATCAGCCCCAGCATTTT	CASSGGRSGNQPQHF
TRBV4-1	.	TRBD1	TRBJ1-5	TGCGCCAGCAGCCAAGGGGACAGGGTCGGGGATCAGCCCCAGCATTTT	CASSQGDRVGDQPQHF
TRBV11-2	.	.	TRBJ2-2	TGTGCCAGCAGCAGGGGCCCGAACACCGGGGAGCTGTTTTTT	CASSRGPNTGELFF
TRBV6-1	.	.	TRBJ2-7	TGTGCCAGCAGTGAAGTGCAGGGTTTTCGCGAGCAGTACTTC	CASSEVQGFREQYF
TRBV27	.	TRBD1	TRBJ1-1	TGTGCCAGCAGTTGGGACAGGAACACTGAAGCTTTCTTT	CASSWDRNTEAFF
TRBV5-4	once	TRBD1	TRBJ2-1	TGTGCCAGTAGCTTGACAGGGGTCAATGAGCAGTTCTTC	CASSLTGVNEQFF
TRBV21-1	.	.	TRBJ1-5	TGTGCCAGCTATGACAAAAGCAATCAGCCCCAGCATTTT	CASYDKSNQPQHF
TRBV4-1	.	.	TRBJ2-3	TGCGCCAGCAGCCAAGTAGTAGGGGCAACAGATACGCAGTATTTT	CASSQVVGATDTQYF
TRBV6-5	once	.	TRBJ1-2	TGTGCCAGCAGTTACTTGGGCAGAAACTATGGCTACACCTTC	CASSYLGRNYGYTF
TRBV6-5	.	.	TRBJ1-2	TGTGCCAGCAGTTATACGCAGGGTGCCGGCTATGGCTACACCTTC	CASSYTQGAGYGYTF
TRBV4-1	.	TRBD2	TRBJ2-5	TGCGCCAGCAGCCAAGCTTCAAAGTTAGCGGGAGGCGGGGAGACCCAGTACTTC	CASSQASKLAGGGETQYF
TRBV13	once	TRBD2	TRBJ2-1	TGTGCCAGCAGCATAAGCGGGAGAGGGGGCTCCTACAATGAGCAGTTCTTC	CASSISGRGGSYNEQFF
TRBV7-8	.	TRBD1	TRBJ1-5	TGTGCCAGCAGCTGGGGACAGTATAGCAATCAGCCCCAGCATTTT	CASSWGQYSNQPQHF
TRBV2	.	.	TRBJ2-2	TGTGCCAGCAGCGAAACAGGGTCGGACACCGGGGAGCTGTTTTTT	CASSETGSDTGELFF
TRBV10-2	once	TRBD2	TRBJ2-3	TGCGCCAGCGGACTAGCGGGTGCAGATGCGCAGTATTTT	CASGLAGADAQYF
TRBV9	few	.	TRBJ2-1	TGTGCCAGCAGCCCCGAGGGGGTTAGGGAGCAGTTCTTC	CASSPEGVREQFF
TRBV27	.	.	TRBJ2-7	TGTGCCAGCAGTTTTAGGGGAGGAGGTGGCGAGCAGTACTTC	CASSFRGGGGEQYF
TRBV6-5	.	.	TRBJ1-5	TGTGCCAGCAGTTACGTCGGGTACGATCAGCCCCAGCATTTT	CASSYVGYDQPQHF
TRBV4-3	.	.	TRBJ1-6	TGCGCCAGCAGCCAAGATAGGAGCTCCTATAATTCACCCCTCCACTTT	CASSQDRSSYNSPLHF
TRBV7-9	.	.	TRBJ2-7	TGTGCCAGCAGCGCCTCCGGGGGCTCCTACGAGCAGTACTTC	CASSASGGSYEQYF
TRBV6-5	once	.	TRBJ1-6	TGTGCCAGCAGAACACAGATTCGGGGGATTTCACCCCTCCACTTT	CASRTQIRGISPLHF